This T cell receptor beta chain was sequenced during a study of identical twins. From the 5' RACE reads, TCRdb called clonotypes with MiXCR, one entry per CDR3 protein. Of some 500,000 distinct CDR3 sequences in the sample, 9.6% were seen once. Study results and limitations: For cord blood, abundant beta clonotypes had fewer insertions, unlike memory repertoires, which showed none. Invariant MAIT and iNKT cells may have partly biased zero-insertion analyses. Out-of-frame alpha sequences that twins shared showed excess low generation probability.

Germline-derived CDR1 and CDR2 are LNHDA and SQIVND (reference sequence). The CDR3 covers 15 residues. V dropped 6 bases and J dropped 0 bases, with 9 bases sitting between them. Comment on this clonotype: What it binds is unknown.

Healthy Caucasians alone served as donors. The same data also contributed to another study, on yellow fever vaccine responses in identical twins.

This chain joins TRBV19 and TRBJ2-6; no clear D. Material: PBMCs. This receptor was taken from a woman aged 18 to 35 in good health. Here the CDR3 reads CASSPDRSGANVLTF. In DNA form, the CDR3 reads TGTGCCAGTAGCCCGGACCGCTCTGGGGCCAACGTCCTGACTTTC.